These 32 T cell receptor beta chains originate from one sample sequenced in a study of CD8 T cell repertoires and HIV-1 epitope variants. Data came from immunoSEQ multiplex PCR; TCRdb stores just in-frame clones and leaves some out. The repertoire holds 80,000 to 95,000 clones, with around 75% as singletons. The sequencing sample was made of uncultured baseline CD8+ T cells from peripheral blood mononuclear cells (PBMCs). These receptors were obtained from a male donor with HIV.

V is TRBV5-1 and J is TRBJ2-1; possible D gene TRBD1, 5 bases. V lost 5 bases to trimming and J lost 4 bases, with 22 bases between them. CDR1 is SGHRS, CDR2 YFSETQ, per germline. The CDR3 runs to 17 residues. The CDR3 region is CASSMGQVFERYNEQFF. The CDR3 bases are TGCGCCAGCAGTATGGGGCAGGTTTTCGAACGATACAATGAGCAGTTCTTC.

The gene calls are TRBV5-1 and TRBJ2-6; unclear D gene. The CDR3 loop spans 16 amino acids. Between the trimmed V and J ends, which lost 1 base and 0 bases, there was a span of 8 bases. Germline-derived CDR1 and CDR2 are SGHRS and YFSETQ. The DNA of the CDR3 is TGCGCCAGCAGCTTGTCCCCAACCTCTGGGGCCAACGTCCTGACTTTC. Residues: CASSLSPTSGANVLTF.

The count of this clone is one. The chain links TRBV6-5 to TRBJ1-2, with D tentatively TRBD1 (5 bases). The CDR3 length is 12 residues. Between the trimmed V and J ends, which lost 4 bases and 7 bases, there was a span of 10 bases. Germline CDR1 is MNHEY and CDR2 is SVGAGI. The CDR3 loop reads CASSFGAGGYTF. CDR3 coding DNA: TGTGCCAGCAGTTTTGGGGCTGGTGGCTACACCTTC.

This clone appeared many times. The rearrangement joins TRBV18 to TRBJ2-7; TRBD2 matches at 7 bases. This CDR3 is 14 amino acids long. CDR1 is KGHSH and CDR2 is LQKENI in the germline V gene. The J segment lost 1 base and the V segment lost 3 bases, leaving 3 bases of the junction unmatched. The DNA of the CDR3 is TGTGCCAGCTCACCGGGTAGCGGGTCCTACGAGCAGTACTTC. Residues: CASSPGSGSYEQYF.

CDR3 sequence: CASSVLAGGSYEQYF. Here the CDR3 DNA reads TGTGCCAGCAGCGTCCTAGCGGGGGGGTCCTACGAGCAGTACTTC. V gene TRBV9 combines with J gene TRBJ2-7; 12 bases fit TRBD2. Germline values: CDR1 SGDLS, CDR2 YYNGEE. The J segment lost 1 base and the V segment lost 2 bases, leaving 1 base of the junction unmatched. This CDR3 comprises 15 residues.

This clone showed up just a few times. This chain joins TRBV7-8 and TRBJ2-5, with 7 nucleotides matching TRBD2. From germline, CDR1 is SGHVS and CDR2 FQNEAQ. J was trimmed by 5 bases and V by 7 bases; bases with no gene match: 16. CDR3 size: 16 residues. CDR3 in DNA: TGTGCCAGCATCCGCCTGAGGGGCGGGGGACCTGAGACCCAGTACTTC. Translated, it gives CASIRLRGGGPETQYF.

The V gene is TRBV7-3, the J gene TRBJ2-5; D gene ambiguous. Looked up from germline, CDR1 is SGHTA and CDR2 is FQGTGA. The CDR3 has 14 residues. V lost 1 base and J 5 bases, leaving 11 bases between the germline ends. CDR3: CASSLNGGEETQYF. For the CDR3, the DNA is TGTGCCAGCAGCTTAAACGGCGGCGAGGAGACCCAGTACTTC.

This CDR3 reads CASSLVRTGGETQYF. CDR3 in DNA: TGTGCCAGCAGCTTAGTGAGGACAGGGGGGGAGACCCAGTACTTC. The gene calls are TRBV7-2 and TRBJ2-5, with TRBD1 matching over 10 bases. The V and J ends lost 1 base and 5 bases, in that order; junction bases with no gene match: 4. Germline CDR1 is SGHTA and CDR2 is FQGNSA. This CDR3 has 15 amino acids.

The V and J genes are TRBV4-3 and TRBJ1-6; D perhaps matches TRBD1 (5 bases). V lost 0 bases, J lost 2 bases, and 5 bases lay in between. CDR1 and CDR2 (germline): LGHNA, YSLEER. This CDR3 is 15 amino acids long. The CDR3 sequence: CASSQDRAYNSPLHF. The CDR3 DNA is TGCGCCAGCAGCCAAGACAGGGCCTATAATTCACCCCTCCACTTT.

As for this clone: Relative to the germline gene, one junction end is altered; a read error may explain this. This sample includes further DNA sequences coding for the same CDR3. This chain links TRBV7-9 with TRBJ1-2; D unclear. Germline V gene data show CDR1 as SEHNR and CDR2 as FQNEAQ (reference sequence). The CDR3 totals 16 residues. The CDR3 region has the DNA TGCGCCAGCAGCCAAGATCCCGTCGAACTCGACTATGGCTACACCTTC. It encodes CASSQDPVELDYGYTF.

CDR3 coding DNA: TGTGCCATCGGGAGGGCAGAGGATCAGCCCCAGCATTTT. This translates into CAIGRAEDQPQHF. This chain connects TRBV6-5 to TRBJ1-5; no reliable D call. CDR3 length: 13 amino acids. The germline gives CDR1 MNHEY, CDR2 SVGAGI. The V gene lost 10 bases and the J gene lost 5 bases, with 15 bases spanning the gap.

This chain links TRBV27 with TRBJ1-1; D might be TRBD1 (6 bases). The CDR3 has 11 residues. V was pared by 7 bases and J by 6 bases, with 9 bases between. The germline V gene encodes CDR1 MNHEY and CDR2 SMNVEV (reference sequence). The CDR3 DNA is TGTGCCAGCATCGGGGGCCCTGAAGCTTTCTTT. As protein: CASIGGPEAFF.

V is TRBV9 and J is TRBJ2-4, with 8 bases matching TRBD2. The ends lost 7 bases at V and 4 bases at J; junction bases unmatched: 7. The CDR3 has 14 amino acids. Germline V gives CDR1 SGDLS, CDR2 YYNGEE. The CDR3: CASAPEREKNIQYF. CDR3 nucleotide sequence: TGTGCCAGCGCTCCGGAGCGGGAGAAAAACATTCAGTACTTC.

V is TRBV11-2 and J is TRBJ1-1, with D uncertain. The ends were cut back, 2 bases at V and 1 base at J, with 5 bases in the middle. CDR1 and CDR2 from the germline V gene are SGHAT and FQNNGV. CDR3 length: 13 residues. The CDR3 DNA reads TGTGCCAGCAGCTTACGAGCGAACACTGAAGCTTTCTTT. Translating gives CASSLRANTEAFF.

The genes are TRBV15 and TRBJ2-3; perhaps TRBD1 as D (8 bases). V was shortened by 0 bases and J by 11 bases, with 18 bases between the two germline ends. Germline values: CDR1 LNHNV, CDR2 YYDKDF (reference sequence). The CDR3 has 15 amino acids. The CDR3 loop is CATSRDGGVQGEQYF. Here the CDR3 DNA reads TGTGCCACCAGCAGAGATGGGGGGGTACAGGGGGAGCAGTATTTT.

This clone showed up just a few times. The chain combines TRBV28 with TRBJ1-1; D is possibly TRBD1 (6 bases). The CDR3 is made up of 16 amino acids. CDR1 and CDR2 from the germline V gene are MDHEN and SYDVKM. The V gene lost 6 bases and the J gene lost 4 bases, with 21 bases spanning the gap. CDR3 DNA: TGTGCCAGCAGCCGGAATGGACAGTATTGGGTCACTGAAGCTTTCTTT. Protein product: CASSRNGQYWVTEAFF.

The chain's CDR3 is CASSIGGHEQYF. The CDR3 nucleotides are TGTGCCAGTAGTATAGGCGGCCACGAGCAGTACTTC. The chain links TRBV19 to TRBJ2-7; D remains ambiguous. Deletions cut 1 base from V and 5 bases from J, with 6 bases between. This CDR3 has 12 amino acids. Germline CDR1 LNHDA, CDR2 SQIVND (reference sequence).

The chain couples TRBV5-6 to TRBJ1-3; D unclear. V was cut by 5 bases and J by 0 bases, with 12 bases left in between. CDR1 is SGHDT, CDR2 YYEEEE, per germline. The CDR3 is 15 residues long. The CDR3 protein is CASREGLYSGNTIYF. DNA for the CDR3: TGTGCCAGCAGGGAAGGGCTTTACTCTGGAAACACCATATATTTT. The variable domain in full, completed from reference TRBV5-6 and TRBJ1-3, reads DAGVTQSPTHLIKTRGQQVTLRCSPKSGHDTVSWYQQALGQGPQFIFQYYEEEERQRGNFPDRFSGHQFPNYSSELNVNALLLGDSALYLCASREGLYSGNTIYFGEGSWLTVV.

This CDR3 reads CASSHSSSNSNQPQHF. DNA of the CDR3: TGTGCCAGTAGTCATAGTTCATCTAATAGCAATCAGCCCCAGCATTTT. V gene TRBV19 combines with J gene TRBJ1-5; D ambiguous. The germline V and J ends were trimmed by 5 bases and 0 bases, with 14 bases remaining between them. CDR1 LNHDA and CDR2 SQIVND come from the germline V gene (reference sequence). The CDR3 has 16 amino acids.

The J gene is TRBJ2-1, the V gene TRBV10-1; the D is unclear. In germline, CDR1 is WNHNN, CDR2 SYGVQD (reference sequence). Deletions cut 1 base from V and 0 bases from J, with 10 bases between. The length of the CDR3 is 16 residues. DNA for the CDR3: TGCGCCAGCAGTGAGTTTGCTGAGAGCTCCTACAATGAGCAGTTCTTC. Protein: CASSEFAESSYNEQFF.

The V call is TRBV28, the J call TRBJ1-2, with 10 bases lining up with TRBD1. Germline V gene sequence: CDR1 MDHEN, CDR2 SYDVKM. This CDR3 has 17 residues. After removal of 4 bases from V and 4 bases from J, the junction contained 12 bases not matched to a gene. The CDR3 nucleotides read TGTGCCAGCAGTTCCCCCGACGGGACAGGGGATCCCTATGGCTACACCTTC. As protein: CASSSPDGTGDPYGYTF.

The V gene is TRBV28, the J gene TRBJ2-3; 11 bases fit TRBD1. Unmatched junction bases numbered 4, after V lost 6 bases and J lost 5 bases. The length of the CDR3 is 14 residues. The germline gives CDR1 MDHEN, CDR2 SYDVKM. The CDR3, as DNA: TGTGCCAGCAGGAGGACAGGGGGCGGAGATACGCAGTATTTT. It translates to CASRRTGGGDTQYF.

The chain employs TRBV27 and TRBJ2-7, with D perhaps TRBD2 (6 bases). The CDR3 contains 15 residues. Germline V gene data show CDR1 as MNHEY and CDR2 as SMNVEV (reference sequence). Trimming shortened V by 2 bases and J by 0 bases, and 11 bases separated the two germline ends. Here the CDR3 reads CASSLGGTASYEQYF. The CDR3 region has the DNA TGTGCCAGCAGTTTAGGCGGGACCGCCTCCTACGAGCAGTACTTC.

The chain uses TRBV25-1 and TRBJ2-7; weak D call: TRBD1 (5 bases). The CDR3 extends over 16 amino acids. Germline assignment: CDR1 MGHDK and CDR2 SYGVNS. The V end was cut by 5 bases, the J end by 5 bases, with 22 bases between. CDR3 DNA: TGTGCCAGCAGTAAATCCCCGGCTAGGGGCGGAGACGAGCAGTACTTC. It yields the protein CASSKSPARGGDEQYF.

This chain's CDR3 is CASRLGRNTEAFF. DNA for the CDR3: TGTGCCAGCCGCCTGGGCCGGAACACTGAAGCTTTCTTT. The rearrangement uses TRBV27 and TRBJ1-1, with no clear D. V was pared by 8 bases and J by 1 base, with 11 bases between. Germline CDR1 and CDR2: MNHEY and SMNVEV (reference sequence). This CDR3 spans 13 amino acids.

The chain is built from TRBV15 and TRBJ2-7; 7 nucleotides align to TRBD1. Germline assignment: CDR1 LNHNV and CDR2 YYDKDF (reference sequence). This CDR3 is 14 amino acids long. Trimming at V came to 2 bases and at J to 3 bases, leaving 4 bases not matched to a gene. This CDR3 is CATSRRQGYYEQYF. In DNA form, the CDR3 reads TGTGCCACCAGCAGAAGACAGGGATACTACGAGCAGTACTTC.

This sequence joins TRBV27 and TRBJ2-7; D is ambiguous. Trimming shortened V by 0 bases and J by 3 bases, and 9 bases separated the two germline ends. This CDR3 comprises 14 residues. The germline V gene encodes CDR1 MNHEY and CDR2 SMNVEV (reference sequence). This CDR3 is CASSLSRDGYEQYF. CDR3 nucleotides: TGTGCCAGCAGTTTATCCCGAGACGGCTACGAGCAGTACTTC.

This chain links TRBV18 with TRBJ2-6; D is unresolved. Per the germline V gene, CDR1 is KGHSH and CDR2 is LQKENI. The CDR3 length is 15 residues. Trimming took 5 bases from V and 0 from J, leaving 8 bases between them. The CDR3 loop reads CASSLRASGANVLTF. DNA for the CDR3: TGTGCCAGCTCATTGAGAGCCTCTGGGGCCAACGTCCTGACTTTC. Combining the CDR3 with reference TRBV18 and TRBJ2-6 gives the whole variable domain NAGVMQNPRHLVRRRGQEARLRCSPMKGHSHVYWYRQLPEEGLKFMVYLQKENIIDESGMPKERFSAEFPKEGPSILRIQQVVRGDSAAYFCASSLRASGANVLTFGAGSRLTVL.

The chain employs TRBV7-2 and TRBJ1-3; 7 bases align to TRBD1. The germline V gene encodes CDR1 SGHTA and CDR2 FQGNSA. After removal of 5 bases from V and 0 bases from J, the junction contained 4 bases not matched to a gene. The CDR3 is 15 amino acids. The CDR3 loop reads CASSQRTGSGNTIYF. The CDR3 DNA is TGTGCCAGCAGCCAACGGACAGGCTCTGGAAACACCATATATTTT.

The chain recombines TRBV6-5 with TRBJ1-3, with D maybe TRBD1 (6 bases). V shed 5 bases and J shed 0 bases, with 8 bases lying between them. The length of the CDR3 is 14 residues. Germline CDR1 and CDR2: MNHEY and SVGAGI. The CDR3 nucleotides read TGTGCCAGCAGTACAGGGTTCTCTGGAAACACCATATATTTT. This encodes CASSTGFSGNTIYF.

This chain connects TRBV28 to TRBJ1-1; possibly TRBD1 for D (5 bases). Trimming pared 7 bases from V and 3 bases from J, leaving 15 bases between. The CDR3 spans 14 residues. Germline CDR1 is MDHEN and CDR2 is SYDVKM. The CDR3 spells CASTPPGGYTEAFF. CDR3 bases: TGTGCCAGCACCCCGCCGGGGGGTTACACTGAAGCTTTCTTT.

This sequence joins TRBV23-1 and TRBJ2-1, with D hard to call. TRBV23-1 is filed as an ORF, its function uncertain. V lost 4 bases, J lost 12 bases, and 13 bases lay in between. The CDR3 length is 12 residues. The CDR3 bases are TGCGCCAGCAGTCCCACCCGGCGTGGGCAGTTCTTC. This codes for CASSPTRRGQFF.